The entry below describes one T cell receptor beta chain. The antigen remains unidentified. The identical CDR3 is also encoded by other nucleotide sequences in the sample. Trimming removed 5 bases at V and 2 bases at J, with 4 bases between. Germline CDR1 reads SGHDT; CDR2 reads YYEEEE. The CDR3 consists of 11 residues. The data are from a study of shared clonotypes between healthy human individuals. Study-level points and caveats: Rarefaction analysis demonstrated incomplete sorted-subset sequencing notwithstanding large depth.

Clones were read by immunoSEQ multiplex PCR, and TCRdb kept only the in-frame ones, dropping some. The data hold about 1 million clones, with about 74% observed a single time. Donors, healthy HIV-negative adults, lacked recent acute infections or vaccinations. Caucasian adults living in Nashville, Tennessee, provided all samples. This receptor was obtained from a man aged 18 to 29 in good health. The sample was memory CD4+ T cells sorted from blood. The subset here: CD45RA-negative fraction. The chain recombines TRBV5-6 with TRBJ1-1, with D uncertain. The CDR3 DNA sequence: TGTGCCAGCAGTCTTAACACTGAAGCTTTCTTT. It translates to CASSLNTEAFF.